This T cell receptor (beta chain) was captured in a study of T cells in Graves' hyperthyroidism and ophthalmopathy. General observations from the study: Most thyroid clonotypes that were expanded above 0.001 also turned up in blood.

Authors of the study amplified TCR beta CDR3 regions from RNA transcripts. The HTBI set primed first-round TCR CDR3 RT-PCR. TCRdb reprocessed the multiplex PCR reads via MiXCR and lists one record per CDR3 protein. This sample yields 700,000 to 850,000 distinct CDR3 sequences, of which 30% to 40% are seen a single time; around 30% belongs to the top ten. For Graves' hyperthyroidism to be stable, ophthalmopathy could not progress within 18 months. Pregnant or lactating patients were excluded, as were those with uncontrolled infection or other autoimmune disease. A remark on this clonotype: Its antigen is undetermined.

Germline V gene sequence: CDR1 DFQATT, CDR2 SNEGSKA (reference sequence). V lost 2 bases to trimming and J lost 0 bases, with 10 bases between them. This CDR3 is 14 amino acids long. The sample was blood. The rearrangement uses TRBV20-1 and TRBJ1-1; no clear D gene. The source is a woman aged 35 to 49 with Graves' hyperthyroidism. The CDR3 sequence is CSARILSMNTEAFF. As DNA, the CDR3 is TGCAGTGCTAGAATCCTTTCTATGAACACTGAAGCTTTCTTT.